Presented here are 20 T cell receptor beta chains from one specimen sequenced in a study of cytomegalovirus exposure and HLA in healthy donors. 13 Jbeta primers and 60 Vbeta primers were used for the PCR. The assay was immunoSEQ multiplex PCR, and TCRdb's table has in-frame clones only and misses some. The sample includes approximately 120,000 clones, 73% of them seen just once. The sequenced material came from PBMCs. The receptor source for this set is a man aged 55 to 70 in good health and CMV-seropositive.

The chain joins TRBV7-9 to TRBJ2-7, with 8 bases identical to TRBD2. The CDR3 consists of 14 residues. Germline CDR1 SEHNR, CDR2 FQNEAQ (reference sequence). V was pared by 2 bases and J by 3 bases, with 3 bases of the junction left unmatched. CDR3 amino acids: CASSLQTSGYEQYF. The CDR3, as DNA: TGTGCCAGCAGCTTACAAACTAGCGGCTACGAGCAGTACTTC.

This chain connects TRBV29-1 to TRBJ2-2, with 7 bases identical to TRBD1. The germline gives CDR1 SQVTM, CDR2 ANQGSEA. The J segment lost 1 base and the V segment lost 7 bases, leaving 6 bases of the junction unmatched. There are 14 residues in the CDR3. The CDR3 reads CSGRQGWNTGELFF. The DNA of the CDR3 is TGCAGCGGCCGACAGGGCTGGAACACCGGGGAGCTGTTTTTT.

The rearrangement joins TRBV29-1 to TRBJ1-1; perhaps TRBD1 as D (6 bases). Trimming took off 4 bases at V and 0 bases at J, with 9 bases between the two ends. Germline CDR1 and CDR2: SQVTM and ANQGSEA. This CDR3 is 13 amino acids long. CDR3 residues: CSVGRQVNTEAFF. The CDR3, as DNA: TGCAGCGTTGGCAGACAGGTGAACACTGAAGCTTTCTTT. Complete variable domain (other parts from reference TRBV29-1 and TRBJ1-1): SAVISQKPSRDICQRGTSLTIQCQVDSQVTMMFWYRQQPGQSLTLIATANQGSEATYESGFVIDKFPISRPNLTFSTLTVSNMSPEDSSIYLCSVGRQVNTEAFFGQGTRLTVV.

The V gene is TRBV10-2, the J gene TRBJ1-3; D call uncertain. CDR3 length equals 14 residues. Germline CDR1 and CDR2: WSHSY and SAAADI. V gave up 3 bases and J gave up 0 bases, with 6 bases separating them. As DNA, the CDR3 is TGCGCCAGCAGTGACTCGGGCTCTGGAAACACCATATATTTT. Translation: CASSDSGSGNTIYF.

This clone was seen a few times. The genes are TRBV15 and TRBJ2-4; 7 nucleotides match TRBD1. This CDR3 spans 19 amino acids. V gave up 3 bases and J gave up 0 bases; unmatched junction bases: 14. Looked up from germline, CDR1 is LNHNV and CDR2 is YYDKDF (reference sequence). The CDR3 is CATSSARGGRPLAKNIQYF. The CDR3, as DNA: TGTGCCACCAGCAGCGCACGAGGGGGCCGACCCTTAGCCAAAAACATTCAGTACTTC.

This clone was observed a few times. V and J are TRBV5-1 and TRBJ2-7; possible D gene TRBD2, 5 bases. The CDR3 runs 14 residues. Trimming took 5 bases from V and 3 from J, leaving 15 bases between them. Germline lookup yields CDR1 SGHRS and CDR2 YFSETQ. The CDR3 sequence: CASRYGVLGYEQYF. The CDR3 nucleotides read TGCGCCAGCAGGTACGGGGTGCTGGGCTACGAGCAGTACTTC.

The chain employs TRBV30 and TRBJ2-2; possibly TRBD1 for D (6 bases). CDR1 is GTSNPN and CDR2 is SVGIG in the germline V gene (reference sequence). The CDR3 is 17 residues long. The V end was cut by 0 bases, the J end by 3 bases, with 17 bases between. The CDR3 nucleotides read TGTGCCTGGAGTGTCTTGGGGGCTGTGTATTACACCGGGGAGCTGTTTTTT. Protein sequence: CAWSVLGAVYYTGELFF.

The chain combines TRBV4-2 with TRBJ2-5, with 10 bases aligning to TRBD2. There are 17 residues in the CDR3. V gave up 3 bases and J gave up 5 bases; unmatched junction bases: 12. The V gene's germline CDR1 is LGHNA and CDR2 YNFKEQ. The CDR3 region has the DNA TGTGCCAGCAGCCAGGGCGAGGAGCGGGGGGGTTGGGAGACCCAGTACTTC. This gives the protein CASSQGEERGGWETQYF.

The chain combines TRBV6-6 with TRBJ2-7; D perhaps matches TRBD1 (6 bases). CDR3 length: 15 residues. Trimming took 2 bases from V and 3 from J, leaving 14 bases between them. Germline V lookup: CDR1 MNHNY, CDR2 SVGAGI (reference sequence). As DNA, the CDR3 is TGTGCCAGCAGTTACGGCACAGGGAAAAACTACGAGCAGTACTTC. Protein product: CASSYGTGKNYEQYF.

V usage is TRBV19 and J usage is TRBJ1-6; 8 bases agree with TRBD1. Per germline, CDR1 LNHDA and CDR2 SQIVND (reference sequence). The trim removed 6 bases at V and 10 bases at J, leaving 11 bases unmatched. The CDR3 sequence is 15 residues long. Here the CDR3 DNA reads TGTGCCAGTAGGCTACAGGGGGGTGTAGGATCACCCCTCCACTTT. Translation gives CASRLQGGVGSPLHF.

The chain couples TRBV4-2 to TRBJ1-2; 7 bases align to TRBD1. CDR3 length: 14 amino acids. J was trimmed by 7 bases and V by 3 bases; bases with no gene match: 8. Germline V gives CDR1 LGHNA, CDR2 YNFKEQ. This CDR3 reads CASSHAAGGRGYTF. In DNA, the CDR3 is TGTGCCAGCAGCCATGCCGCAGGGGGTCGTGGCTACACCTTC.

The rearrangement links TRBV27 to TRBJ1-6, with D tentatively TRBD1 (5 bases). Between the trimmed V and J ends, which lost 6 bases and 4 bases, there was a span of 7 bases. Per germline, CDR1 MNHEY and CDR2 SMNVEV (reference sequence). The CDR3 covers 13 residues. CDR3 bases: TGTGCCAGCAGGGACACTTATAATTCACCCCTCCACTTT. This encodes CASRDTYNSPLHF.

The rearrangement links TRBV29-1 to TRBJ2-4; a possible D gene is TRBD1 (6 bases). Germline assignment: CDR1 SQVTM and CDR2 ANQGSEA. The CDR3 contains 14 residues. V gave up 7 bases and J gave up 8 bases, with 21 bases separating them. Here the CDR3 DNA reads TGCAGCGCGCAACCCCAGGGGATAGGTGACATTCAGTACTTC. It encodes CSAQPQGIGDIQYF.

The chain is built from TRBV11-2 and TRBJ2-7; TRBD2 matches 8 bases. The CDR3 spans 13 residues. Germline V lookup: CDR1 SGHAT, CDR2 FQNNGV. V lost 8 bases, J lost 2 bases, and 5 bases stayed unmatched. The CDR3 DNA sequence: TGTGCCAGCTGGGCGGGGGGAACCTACGAGCAGTACTTC. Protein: CASWAGGTYEQYF. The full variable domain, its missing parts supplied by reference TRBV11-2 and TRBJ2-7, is EAGVAQSPRYKIIEKRQSVAFWCNPISGHATLYWYQQILGQGPKLLIQFQNNGVVDDSQLPKDRFSAERLKGVDSTLKIQPAKLEDSAVYLCASWAGGTYEQYFGPGTRLTVT.

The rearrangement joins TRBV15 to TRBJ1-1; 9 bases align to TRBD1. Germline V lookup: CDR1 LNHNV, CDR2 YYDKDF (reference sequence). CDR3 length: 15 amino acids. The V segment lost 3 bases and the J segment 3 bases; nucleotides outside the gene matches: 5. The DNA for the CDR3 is TGTGCCACCAGCAGCCTGGACAGGGGCTACACTGAAGCTTTCTTT. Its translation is CATSSLDRGYTEAFF.

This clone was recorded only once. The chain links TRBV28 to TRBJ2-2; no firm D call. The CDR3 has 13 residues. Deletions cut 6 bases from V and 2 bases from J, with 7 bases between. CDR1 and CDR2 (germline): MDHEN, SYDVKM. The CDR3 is CASRQLNTGELFF. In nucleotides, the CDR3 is TGTGCCAGCAGACAGCTCAACACCGGGGAGCTGTTTTTT.

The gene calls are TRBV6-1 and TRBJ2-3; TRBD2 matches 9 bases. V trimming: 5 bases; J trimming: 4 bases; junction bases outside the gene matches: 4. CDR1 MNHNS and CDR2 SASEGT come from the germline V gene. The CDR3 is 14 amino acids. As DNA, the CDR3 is TGTGCCAGCAGTCTAGGACTAGCGTCAGATACGCAGTATTTT. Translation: CASSLGLASDTQYF.

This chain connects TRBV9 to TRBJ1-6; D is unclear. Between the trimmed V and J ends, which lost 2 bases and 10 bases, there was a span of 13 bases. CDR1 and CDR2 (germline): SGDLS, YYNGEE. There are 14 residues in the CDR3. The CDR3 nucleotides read TGTGCCAGCAGCGTCGCCGGGTCCTACTCACCCCTCCACTTT. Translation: CASSVAGSYSPLHF. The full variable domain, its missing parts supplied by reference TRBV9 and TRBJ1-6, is DSGVTQTPKHLITATGQRVTLRCSPRSGDLSVYWYQQSLDQGLQFLIQYYNGEERAKGNILERFSAQQFPDLHSELNLSSLELGDSALYFCASSVAGSYSPLHFGNGTRLTVT.

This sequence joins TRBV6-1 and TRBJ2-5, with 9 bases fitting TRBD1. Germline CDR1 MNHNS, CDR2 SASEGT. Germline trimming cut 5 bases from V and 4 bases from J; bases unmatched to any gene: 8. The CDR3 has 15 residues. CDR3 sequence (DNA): TGTGCCAGCAGTACCGGGACAGGGTATCGAGAGACCCAGTACTTC. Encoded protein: CASSTGTGYRETQYF.

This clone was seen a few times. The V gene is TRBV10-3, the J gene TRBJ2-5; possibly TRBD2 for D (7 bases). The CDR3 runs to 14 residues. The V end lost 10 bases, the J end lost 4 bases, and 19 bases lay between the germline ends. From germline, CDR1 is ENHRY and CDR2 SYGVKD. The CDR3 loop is CASQGRETPETQYF. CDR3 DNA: TGTGCCAGCCAGGGGCGGGAGACCCCAGAGACCCAGTACTTC.